A selection of T cell receptor beta chains follows, all from one sample in a study of blood T cell repertoires in COVID-19. TCRdb's copy holds only in-frame clones and misses some; the assay was immunoSEQ multiplex PCR. The sample lists about 140,000 clones; 65% to 85% were seen once. Material: PBMCs or T cells enriched from blood (not recorded which). The receptors stem from a man in his 70s who had been exposed to COVID-19. The CDR3 runs from the conserved cysteine through the conserved F or W. A D gene is named only where the DNA matches it firmly. Clone size, where shown, is once, few, many, or a class for clones that have expanded.

TRBJ2-2,TRBV2,NA,NA,18,CASSEARVTTRTTGELFF,TGTGCCAGCAGTGAAGCGCGGGTGACTACTCGAACTACCGGGGAGCTGTTTTTT
TRBJ2-1,TRBV4-2,TRBD1,NA,14,CASSQHRDSNEQFF,TGTGCCAGCAGCCAACACCGGGACAGCAATGAGCAGTTCTTC
TRBJ1-2,TRBV7-8,TRBD1,once,15,CASSLAGQSSLGYTF,TGTGCCAGCAGCTTAGCGGGACAGTCTTCTCTGGGCTACACCTTC
TRBJ1-1,TRBV5-1,NA,NA,13,CASSLAGRGEAFF,TGCGCCAGCAGCTTGGCGGGGAGGGGTGAAGCTTTCTTT
TRBJ1-1,TRBV2,TRBD1,NA,13,CASGGTGNTEAFF,TGTGCCAGCGGCGGGACAGGGAACACTGAAGCTTTCTTT
TRBJ1-2,TRBV7-2,NA,NA,14,CASSSNSGGYGYTF,TGTGCCAGCAGCTCAAATTCCGGGGGCTATGGCTACACCTTC
TRBJ1-6,TRBV2,TRBD1,few,15,CASRGTGGMNSPLHF,TGTGCCAGCAGGGGGACAGGGGGAATGAATTCACCCCTCCACTTT
TRBJ2-7,TRBV7-9,NA,NA,18,CASSFLFGRQTSSYEQYF,TGTGCCAGCAGCTTCCTGTTTGGGCGACAAACAAGCTCCTACGAGCAGTACTTC
TRBJ2-1,TRBV7-9,TRBD2,once,16,CASSPWGPSGENEQFF,TGTGCCAGCAGCCCTTGGGGGCCTAGCGGGGAGAATGAGCAGTTCTTC
TRBJ2-3,TRBV29-1,TRBD2,medium-sized,18,CSVSGLAGGVRQTDTQYF,TGCAGCGTCTCGGGACTAGCGGGAGGGGTTAGGCAGACAGATACGCAGTATTTT
TRBJ2-1,TRBV7-5,NA,few,15,CARSFSPGSYNEQFF,TGTGCCAGAAGCTTTAGTCCCGGCTCCTACAATGAGCAGTTCTTC